These T cell receptor beta chains were read from a single sample in a study of graft-versus-host responses after intestinal transplantation. Clones were sequenced by immunoSEQ multiplex PCR, and TCRdb holds only the in-frame ones, with some missing. The sample consists of 20,000 to 25,000 clones, 40% of them appearing once. Sample: alloreactive CD4+ T cells from a mixed lymphocyte reaction culture, taken before intestinal transplant. These receptors all stem from a human patient who received an intestinal transplant. The CDR3 runs from the conserved cysteine through the conserved F or W. A D gene is named only where the DNA matches it firmly. Size values are once, few and many counts, or a class for expanded clones, and some rows have none.

CDR3 DNA	CDR3 protein	J gene	clone size	D gene	V gene
TGTGCCAGCAGTTACTCGGAGATCTCGGGTGAAGCTTTCTTT	CASSYSEISGEAFF	TRBJ1-1	medium-sized	-	TRBV6-5
TGTGCCAGCAGTTACGGCCTCGGGGGATGGCCAGATACGCAGTATTTT	CASSYGLGGWPDTQYF	TRBJ2-3	-	-	TRBV6-5
TGTGCCAGCAGTCAAGGGACATACCAAGAGACCCAGTACTTC	CASSQGTYQETQYF	TRBJ2-5	-	-	TRBV2
TGTGCCAGCAGCTTACTCTACGCCCGAGCCTACGAGCAGTACTTC	CASSLLYARAYEQYF	TRBJ2-7	-	-	TRBV7-9
TGCAGCGTTGAAAGATCTTGGGGGCATGGCGAGCAGTACTTC	CSVERSWGHGEQYF	TRBJ2-7	-	-	TRBV29-1
TGTGCCGGAGGGAAGGGTTATGAGCAGTTCTTC	CAGGKGYEQFF	TRBJ2-1	few	-	TRBV6-6
TGTGCCAGCAGCCTGGGACAGGTTAGGTTCGGGGAGCTGTTTTTT	CASSLGQVRFGELFF	TRBJ2-2	-	TRBD1	TRBV7-2
TGTGCAAGTCGCTTCGTAGAGGCGACTAATGAAAAACTGTTTTTT	CASRFVEATNEKLFF	TRBJ1-4	-	-	TRBV12-2
TGTGCCAGCAGTGCGAGACTAGCGGGAGTAGGGTACAATGAGCAGTTCTTC	CASSARLAGVGYNEQFF	TRBJ2-1	medium-sized	TRBD2	TRBV6-1
TGTGCCAGCAGTTACCCGACAGGGGTGAACACTGAAGCTTTCTTT	CASSYPTGVNTEAFF	TRBJ1-1	-	TRBD1	TRBV28
TGCGCCAGCAGCTTAGGGACACCCTTCTCTGGAAACACCATATATTTT	CASSLGTPFSGNTIYF	TRBJ1-3	-	-	TRBV5-1
TGTGCCAGCAGCCCGCGGGACGGATACAATGAGCAGTTCTTC	CASSPRDGYNEQFF	TRBJ2-1	-	-	TRBV11-3
TGCGCCAGCAGCCAAGGAGGACAAGCCCGAAGGGAACTGTTTTTT	CASSQGGQARRELFF	TRBJ1-4	few	-	TRBV4-3
TGCGCCAGCAGTAGGACTAGCGGAAACACAGATACGCAGTATTTT	CASSRTSGNTDTQYF	TRBJ2-3	-	TRBD2	TRBV5-1
TGTGCCAGCAGCTGGGGGGGCCACAGGGTGCACGAGCAGTACTTC	CASSWGGHRVHEQYF	TRBJ2-7	-	-	TRBV7-8
TGTGCCAGCAGCATGAGTCGGGGGGCCGGGGAGCTGTTTTTT	CASSMSRGAGELFF	TRBJ2-2	few	TRBD2	TRBV11-3
TGTGCCAGCAGTGTCGGGGTAAAACTGTTTTTT	CASSVGVKLFF	TRBJ1-4	medium-sized	-	TRBV6-1
TGCGCCAGCAGGACTAGCTCCTACAATGAGCAGTTCTTC	CASRTSSYNEQFF	TRBJ2-1	once	-	TRBV5-1
TGCGCCAGCAGCTTAGGGGACTCCCCCACAGATACGCAGTATTTT	CASSLGDSPTDTQYF	TRBJ2-3	-	-	TRBV5-1
TGCGCCAGCAGCTTGTGGGGGCGAGAGACCCAGTACTTC	CASSLWGRETQYF	TRBJ2-5	-	-	TRBV5-1
TGCAGTGCTGGCCACACAGATACGCAGTATTTT	CSAGHTDTQYF	TRBJ2-3	-	-	TRBV20-1
TGTGCCAGCAGCTTTCTCCTTTCACGGAATGAGCAGTTCTTC	CASSFLLSRNEQFF	TRBJ2-1	-	-	TRBV27
TGTGCCAGCAGCCCATCGAGGGTCGGTGGCTACACCTTC	CASSPSRVGGYTF	TRBJ1-2	-	-	TRBV14
TGTGCCAGCTCAGCTGGGGACAGGAGCTCCTACGAGCAGTACTTC	CASSAGDRSSYEQYF	TRBJ2-7	-	TRBD1	TRBV18
TGCGCCAGCAGTGTTGCCGGGAGGTCTGTGGAGACCCAGTACTTC	CASSVAGRSVETQYF	TRBJ2-5	-	TRBD2	TRBV10-1
TGTGCCAGCAGCCGCCGTTATGGGGCTGCTAACTATGGCTACACCTTC	CASSRRYGAANYGYTF	TRBJ1-2	few	-	TRBV11-3
TGTGCCAGATTTAGAGGGGGCCCCACTGGAGGCTACACCTTC	CARFRGGPTGGYTF	TRBJ1-2	medium-sized	TRBD1	TRBV2
TGTGCCAGCAGCAACGGGAAAAGAGGTCTCTCCAAAGGTTGTGGCTACACCTTC	CASSNGKRGLSKGCGYTF	TRBJ1-2	few	-	TRBV21-1
TGTGCCAGCAGCGGGGTTTGGGAAAAACTGTTTTTT	CASSGVWEKLFF	TRBJ1-4	-	-	TRBV28
TGTGCCAGCAGCGTAGTCGGACTAGCGGGGGGGCGAGCAGATACGCAGTATTTT	CASSVVGLAGGRADTQYF	TRBJ2-3	-	TRBD2	TRBV9
TGTGCCACCAGCAGAGCGGGGATAATAGCTAATGAAAAACTGTTTTTT	CATSRAGIIANEKLFF	TRBJ1-4	few	-	TRBV15
TGTGCCAGCAGCGTCCAGGGAGGGCGCAATCAGCCCCAGCATTTT	CASSVQGGRNQPQHF	TRBJ1-5	-	-	TRBV2
TGTGCCAGCAGCTCAACTCAGACTAGCGGTTCTTCAGATACGCAGTATTTT	CASSSTQTSGSSDTQYF	TRBJ2-3	-	TRBD2	TRBV5-6
TGTGCCAGCAGCTTCGGGGACAGGGGTATCACTGAAGCTTTCTTT	CASSFGDRGITEAFF	TRBJ1-1	few	TRBD1	TRBV7-8
TGTGCCAGCAGCCAAAGGGGGCTGGCGGGGGGGCGGGATACGCAGTATTTT	CASSQRGLAGGRDTQYF	TRBJ2-3	-	TRBD2	TRBV4-2